This TCR beta chain emerged from a study of OX40 agonist ivuxolimab in advanced cancers. For context, the study as a whole: Ivuxolimab was a fully human IgG2 agonistic monoclonal antibody targeting the costimulatory receptor OX40 (CD134). Intravenous ivuxolimab was administered to patients every 2 weeks at six dose levels: 0.01, 0.1, 0.3, 1.5, 3 and 10 mg/kg. Among the roughly 50 dose-escalation patients, about 20 had hepatocellular carcinoma, around 15 melanoma, 9 renal cell carcinoma and 9 head and neck cancer. The dose-escalation cohort was 82.7% male with a mean age of approximately 60 years, ranging from roughly 20 to 80. Patients were allowed to have had prior anti-PD-1, anti-PD-L1 or anti-CTLA-4 therapy, and approximately 40% of the dose-escalation patients had been treated with checkpoint inhibitors. Three dose-escalation patients achieved partial responses, one with hepatocellular carcinoma and two with cutaneous melanoma. Peripheral TCRbeta sequencing aimed to test whether ivuxolimab altered TCR sequence diversity and caused clonal T-cell expansion. The paper reports the monotherapy dose-escalation portion (N = 52 patients) of the phase I ivuxolimab trial. The paper's findings and limits, for the study overall: Low levels of normalized T-cell clonal expansion were also shown by some nonresponding patients. The antigen specificity of the clonally expanded peripheral T cells was not determined. On average, CD8+ T cells showed more expanded clones than CD4+ T cells after ivuxolimab. Partial responders in the 0.1-3.0 mg/kg groups had among the lowest normalized peripheral clonal expansion, especially among CD8+ T cells. At doses of 0.1 to 3.0 mg/kg, clonal expansion of both CD4+ and CD8+ blood T cells was observed from baseline to week 6.

The trial excluded patients who had a history of autoimmune disease or were on systemic immunosuppression. In every dose cohort, peripheral blood was drawn for TCR sequencing at baseline, cycle 4 day 1, and cycle 7 day 1. The samples were taken from a phase I, first-in-human, multicenter, open-label dose-escalation trial of ivuxolimab. Adults with locally advanced or metastatic head and neck squamous cell, hepatocellular, melanoma or renal cell carcinoma were enrolled in the trial. Before TCR sequencing, CD4+ and CD8+ T cells were separately sorted from peripheral blood. Genomic DNA was extracted from sorted cells for sequencing of the TCRbeta CDR3 region. The immunoSEQ Assay was used to sequence the TCRbeta CDR3 regions. The source is immuneACCESS, and TCRdb retained only in-frame sequences with V and J called. Part of the clones is not carried over; for the studies checked, unresolved V genes explain less than half of this, and the remainder is unexplained. This sample is represented by about 83,000 clones; 92% of them were singletons. In total, the top ten clones hold roughly 9% of the sample.

Reading the germline V gene (reference sequence) gives CDR1 MNHEY and CDR2 SMNVEV. V and J are truncated by 5 bases and 2 bases respectively, leaving an intervening sequence of 10 bases. Including cysteine and phenylalanine, the CDR3 has 13 amino acids. Only CDR3 DNA is held: 39 bases, read in frame from base 1. On this clone: Its antigen is unknown. No base quality information exists; no much larger clone differs at one position.

This chain is built from TRBV27 and TRBJ2-7; TRBD2 could be the D gene, as 5 bases match. This receptor was taken from an adult with an advanced solid tumor such as melanoma, head and neck, liver or kidney cancer. Sequenced material: CD4+ or CD8+ T cells sorted from blood, taken in a trial of the OX40 agonist ivuxolimab. For the CDR3, the sequence is CASSMTGTYEQYF. Read as DNA, the sequence is TGTGCCAGCAGTATGACGGGGACCTACGAGCAGTACTTC.